Shown below are 19 T cell receptor beta chains from a single sample sequenced in a study of shared clonotypes between healthy human individuals. Measured with immunoSEQ multiplex PCR; TCRdb has only the in-frame clones, and not every one. This table has nearly 1,000,000 clones, about 80% appearing once. Sequenced sample: memory CD4+ T cells sorted from blood. Subset here: CD45RA-negative fraction. Receptors were obtained from a man between 18 and 35 years old in good health.

Only a few counts were recorded for this clone. CDR3 loop: CAWSVSWTVRTGELFF. The CDR3 DNA is TGTGCCTGGAGTGTATCTTGGACAGTCCGTACCGGGGAGCTGTTTTTT. The gene calls are TRBV30 and TRBJ2-2; D is possibly TRBD1 (6 bases). Trimming took 0 bases from V and 5 from J, leaving 16 bases between them. Germline values: CDR1 GTSNPN, CDR2 SVGIG (reference sequence). There are 16 residues in the CDR3.

The J gene is TRBJ1-2, the V gene TRBV5-6; no clear D gene. V gave up 4 bases and J gave up 1 base, with 11 bases separating them. There are 14 residues in the CDR3. Germline CDR1 reads SGHDT; CDR2 reads YYEEEE. Here the CDR3 reads CASSPAGVNYGYTF. The CDR3, as DNA: TGTGCCAGCAGCCCGGCTGGAGTTAACTATGGCTACACCTTC.

The chain joins TRBV19 to TRBJ2-5, with 7 positions matching TRBD2. J gave up 2 bases and V 5 bases, and 8 bases lay outside the gene matches. The CDR3 has 15 residues. Germline V gene data show CDR1 as LNHDA and CDR2 as SQIVND (reference sequence). The CDR3 DNA sequence: TGTGCCAGTAGTGGGTCGGGAGGACCACAAGAGACCCAGTACTTC. Amino acid sequence: CASSGSGGPQETQYF.

The chain carries TRBV9 and TRBJ2-5; D is undetermined. Between the trimmed V and J ends, which lost 0 bases and 5 bases, there was a span of 11 bases. The V gene's germline CDR1 is SGDLS and CDR2 YYNGEE. This CDR3 has 14 amino acids. CDR3 protein: CASSVGAVGETQYF. The CDR3 DNA is TGTGCCAGCAGCGTAGGTGCCGTCGGGGAGACCCAGTACTTC.

V is TRBV7-3 and J is TRBJ2-1; D remains unclear. This CDR3 has 16 residues. Germline V gene data show CDR1 as SGHTA and CDR2 as FQGTGA. Trimming cost V 5 bases and J 0 bases, with 14 bases left between them. This chain's CDR3 is CASSLDSASSYNEQFF. CDR3 in DNA: TGTGCCAGCAGCCTTGACTCAGCGAGCTCCTACAATGAGCAGTTCTTC.

V gene TRBV5-8 combines with J gene TRBJ1-5; perhaps TRBD1 as D (6 bases). Trimming stripped 4 bases from V and 6 bases from J, with 17 bases between. There are 15 residues in the CDR3. Germline assignment: CDR1 SGHTS and CDR2 YDEGEE. For the CDR3, the DNA is TGTGCCAGCAGCGGGGAAACAGGGAAGGGTCAGCCCCAGCATTTT. The encoded protein is CASSGETGKGQPQHF.

The CDR3 reads CASSEVKLGQPISEAFF. CDR3 DNA: TGTGCCAGCAGTGAAGTCAAACTGGGACAGCCTATTTCTGAAGCTTTCTTT. The chain recombines TRBV2 with TRBJ1-1, with 7 bases matching TRBD1. J lost 6 bases, V lost 1 base, and 14 bases had no gene match. This CDR3 is 17 amino acids long. Germline V gives CDR1 SNHLY, CDR2 FYNNEI.

CDR3 sequence: CASSYSGGIYGYTF. CDR3 nucleotide sequence: TGTGCCAGCAGTTACTCAGGGGGTATCTATGGCTACACCTTC. This chain connects TRBV6-5 to TRBJ1-2; D might be TRBD1 (6 bases). The CDR3 sequence is 14 residues long. The ends were cut back, 0 bases at V and 4 bases at J, with 9 bases in the middle. CDR1 MNHEY and CDR2 SVGAGI come from the germline V gene.

The V call is TRBV30, the J call TRBJ1-2; D possibly corresponds to TRBD1 (5 bases). This CDR3 is 14 amino acids long. V lost 5 bases to trimming and J lost 8 bases, with 21 bases between them. Per germline, CDR1 GTSNPN and CDR2 SVGIG (reference sequence). The CDR3 is CAWDSGTGWRGYTF. DNA for the CDR3: TGTGCCTGGGATTCCGGGACGGGATGGAGGGGCTACACCTTC.

This clone was observed at least ten times. The chain couples TRBV28 to TRBJ1-2, with a tentative D call TRBD1 (6 bases). Per germline, CDR1 MDHEN and CDR2 SYDVKM. Trimming left V 4 bases short and J 4 bases short, with 22 bases between. This CDR3 has 17 amino acids. The CDR3: CASSSAGRVEGGYGYTF. In DNA form, the CDR3 reads TGTGCCAGCAGTTCAGCTGGGCGCGTTGAGGGGGGCTATGGCTACACCTTC.

This clone appeared a single time. This chain connects TRBV6-6 to TRBJ2-6; unclear D gene. CDR1 and CDR2 (germline): MNHNY, SVGAGI (reference sequence). The V end was cut by 8 bases, the J end by 0 bases, with 8 bases between. This CDR3 contains 14 residues. The CDR3 sequence: CASLPSSGANVLTF. The CDR3 region has the DNA TGTGCCAGCCTCCCAAGCTCTGGGGCCAACGTCCTGACTTTC.

V and J are TRBV6-5 and TRBJ2-1; 8 bases agree with TRBD2. Germline V lookup: CDR1 MNHEY, CDR2 SVGAGI. J lost 9 bases, V lost 11 bases, and 12 bases had no gene match. The length of the CDR3 is 13 residues. The CDR3 nucleotides read TGTGCCTCACGCGGGCCAGCGGGGGTTGAGCAGTTCTTC. This translates into CASRGPAGVEQFF.

This chain uses TRBV7-2 with TRBJ2-3, with 9 bases lining up with TRBD2. The CDR3 is 17 residues long. With 2 bases clipped from V and 1 base from J, the junction kept 7 bases outside the gene matches. Per the germline V gene, CDR1 is SGHTA and CDR2 is FQGNSA. The CDR3 loop reads CASSLLPLAGGTDTQYF. In DNA form, the CDR3 reads TGTGCCAGCAGCTTACTACCTTTAGCGGGAGGCACAGATACGCAGTATTTT.

V and J are TRBV7-2 and TRBJ1-1; TRBD1 matches 7 bases. The CDR3 totals 13 residues. CDR1 and CDR2 from the germline V gene are SGHTA and FQGNSA. The V and J ends lost 5 bases and 8 bases, in that order; junction bases with no gene match: 8. The CDR3 protein is CASSVRQGSEAFF. CDR3 DNA: TGTGCCAGCAGCGTGCGACAGGGATCCGAAGCTTTCTTT.

J is TRBJ1-4 and V is TRBV29-1; 9 bases are shared with TRBD1. Germline CDR1 reads SQVTM; CDR2 reads ANQGSEA. Trimming at V came to 6 bases and at J to 2 bases, leaving 4 bases not matched to a gene. The CDR3 totals 14 residues. The CDR3 DNA sequence: TGCAGCGTCTGGGACAGGGACACTAATGAAAAACTGTTTTTT. Residues: CSVWDRDTNEKLFF.

As for this clone: One end of the junction is discordant with germline, which a read error may explain. The chain recombines TRBV7-9 with TRBJ2-1; TRBD2 aligns across 11 bases. Germline CDR1 is SEHNR and CDR2 is FQNEAQ (reference sequence). The CDR3 loop spans 13 amino acids. In nucleotides, the CDR3 is TGTGCCAGCAGCTCCATTCAGGGACTAGCGGACATCTTC. Translation gives CASSSIQGLADIF.

The chain employs TRBV2 and TRBJ1-5; TRBD1 matches at 9 bases. Germline-derived CDR1 and CDR2 are SNHLY and FYNNEI. J lost 0 bases, V lost 4 bases, and 4 bases had no gene match. The CDR3 is 16 amino acids. The CDR3 sequence is CASSVDRGNSNQPQHF. In DNA, the CDR3 is TGTGCCAGCAGTGTCGACAGGGGGAATAGCAATCAGCCCCAGCATTTT.

The chain uses TRBV30 and TRBJ2-4; TRBD2 matches 7 bases. V trimming: 3 bases; J trimming: 1 base; junction bases outside the gene matches: 9. The CDR3 is 16 amino acids. Looked up from germline, CDR1 is GTSNPN and CDR2 is SVGIG (reference sequence). This chain's CDR3 is CAWSKRGGVAKNIQYF. In nucleotides, the CDR3 is TGTGCCTGGAGCAAACGGGGAGGGGTGGCCAAAAACATTCAGTACTTC.

This clone was seen only a few times. J is TRBJ2-5 and V is TRBV5-6; the D is unclear. The CDR3 contains 13 residues. Germline values: CDR1 SGHDT, CDR2 YYEEEE. V was cut by 2 bases and J by 5 bases, with 10 bases left in between. This CDR3 reads CASSLGIRETQYF. The CDR3 nucleotides are TGTGCCAGCAGCTTAGGGATTAGGGAGACCCAGTACTTC.